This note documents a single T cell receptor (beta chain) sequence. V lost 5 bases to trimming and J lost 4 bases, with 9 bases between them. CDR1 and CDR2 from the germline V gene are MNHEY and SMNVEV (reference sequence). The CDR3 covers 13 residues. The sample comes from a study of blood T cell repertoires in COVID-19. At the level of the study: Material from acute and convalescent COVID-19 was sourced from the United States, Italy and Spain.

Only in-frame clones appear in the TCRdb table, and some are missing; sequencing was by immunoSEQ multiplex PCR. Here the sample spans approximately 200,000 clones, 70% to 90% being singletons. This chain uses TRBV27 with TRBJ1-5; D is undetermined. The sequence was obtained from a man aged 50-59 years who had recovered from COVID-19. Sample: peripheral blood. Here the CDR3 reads CASSPTRNQPQHF. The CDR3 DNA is TGTGCCAGCAGTCCCACGCGTAATCAGCCCCAGCATTTT.